What follows are 22 T cell receptor beta chains derived from one specimen sequenced in a study of T cell changes during pregnancy in multiple sclerosis. Generated by immunoSEQ multiplex PCR, the TCRdb table keeps only in-frame clones and is missing some. The table records fewer than 60,000 clones, more than 85% of them present only once. This sample comprised CD8+ T cells from peripheral blood mononuclear cells, obtained in the first trimester of pregnancy. Receptor source: a female donor with multiple sclerosis, enrolled in a pregnancy study.

On this clone itself: One end of the junction is discordant with germline, which a read error may explain. V gene TRBV6-1 combines with J gene TRBJ2-1; D is unresolved. Germline lookup yields CDR1 MNHNS and CDR2 SASEGT. CDR3 length: 14 residues. The CDR3 loop is CASSEIDSNNEQFF. DNA for the CDR3: TGTGCCAGCAGTGAGATCGACTCCAACAATGAGCAGTTCTTC.

The chain couples TRBV19 to TRBJ2-7; the D gene is possibly TRBD1 (5 bases). The V gene lost 5 bases and the J gene lost 2 bases, with 10 bases spanning the gap. CDR1 and CDR2 from the germline V gene are LNHDA and SQIVND (reference sequence). The CDR3 sequence is 13 residues long. CDR3 nucleotides: TGTGCCAGTAGTTCGACAGCCGCCTACGAGCAGTACTTC. The encoded protein is CASSSTAAYEQYF.

V is TRBV10-3 and J is TRBJ2-7; perhaps TRBD1 as D (5 bases). Germline CDR1 is ENHRY and CDR2 is SYGVKD. CDR3 length: 12 residues. Trimming pared 7 bases from V and 2 bases from J, leaving 9 bases between. CDR3 bases: TGTGCCATCAAACAAGGGGCCTACGAGCAGTACTTC. It encodes CAIKQGAYEQYF.

The CDR3 DNA is TGTGCCAGCAGCCCCCCGGGAGCGGGAGTATTCTACGAGCAGTACTTC. As protein: CASSPPGAGVFYEQYF. The chain uses TRBV7-9 and TRBJ2-7, with 8 positions matching TRBD2. Germline CDR1 and CDR2: SEHNR and FQNEAQ (reference sequence). V dropped 5 bases and J dropped 3; count of bases not matched to a gene: 12. The CDR3 totals 16 residues. The full variable domain, completed using reference TRBV7-9 and TRBJ2-7, is DTGVSQNPRHKITKRGQNVTFRCDPISEHNRLYWYRQTLGQGPEFLTYFQNEAQLEKSRLLSDRFSAERPKGSFSTLEIQRTEQGDSAMYLCASSPPGAGVFYEQYFGPGTRLTVT.

J is TRBJ2-1 and V is TRBV7-9; the match to TRBD2 covers 9 bases. The CDR3 consists of 16 residues. V dropped 4 bases and J dropped 9; count of bases not matched to a gene: 13. Germline V CDR1 and CDR2: SEHNR, FQNEAQ (reference sequence). As DNA, the CDR3 is TGTGCCAGCAGCTCTAAGACTAGCGGTCCCTCGGGTGAGCAGTTCTTC. Translated: CASSSKTSGPSGEQFF.

The chain recombines TRBV19 with TRBJ2-2; D may be TRBD1 (5 bases). V was clipped by 4 bases and J by 6 bases, with 9 bases between them. Per germline, CDR1 LNHDA and CDR2 SQIVND (reference sequence). This CDR3 is 13 amino acids long. The CDR3, as DNA: TGTGCCAGTAGTACAGGGTTATCCGGGGAGCTGTTTTTT. Translated: CASSTGLSGELFF. The full variable domain, rest sourced from reference TRBV19 and TRBJ2-2, is DGGITQSPKYLFRKEGQNVTLSCEQNLNHDAMYWYRQDPGQGLRLIYYSQIVNDFQKGDIAEGYSVSREKKESFPLTVTSAQKNPTAFYLCASSTGLSGELFFGEGSRLTVL.

The chain couples TRBV14 to TRBJ2-1; TRBD2 might be the D (5 bases). CDR1 is SGHDN and CDR2 is FVKESK in the germline V gene. CDR3 size: 14 residues. Trimming removed 0 bases from V and 4 bases from J, with 7 bases in between. The CDR3 nucleotides are TGTGCCAGCAGCCAAGATTCGGGGTACAATGAGCAGTTCTTC. Translating gives CASSQDSGYNEQFF.

This chain connects TRBV29-1 to TRBJ1-2, with TRBD1 matching 7 bases. Germline V gene sequence: CDR1 SQVTM, CDR2 ANQGSEA. Unmatched junction bases numbered 12, after V lost 5 bases and J lost 3 bases. The CDR3 consists of 15 residues. The CDR3 nucleotides read TGCAGCGTTCTAGGGGGCGCAGGGACGGACTATGGCTACACCTTC. Protein product: CSVLGGAGTDYGYTF.

The J gene is TRBJ2-1, the V gene TRBV28; the match to TRBD1 covers 7 bases. Germline V CDR1 and CDR2: MDHEN, SYDVKM. CDR3 length equals 15 residues. J lost 0 bases, V lost 5 bases, and 4 bases had no gene match. The CDR3 DNA reads TGTGCCAGCAGTCAACAGGGGCTCTCCTACAATGAGCAGTTCTTC. Residues: CASSQQGLSYNEQFF.

The rearrangement uses TRBV7-9 and TRBJ2-1; a weak D match, TRBD2 (6 bases). Germline values: CDR1 SEHNR, CDR2 FQNEAQ (reference sequence). The CDR3 contains 13 residues. Trimming stripped 5 bases from V and 5 bases from J, with 10 bases between. DNA for the CDR3: TGTGCCAGCAGCCCGGGACTCAACAATGAGCAGTTCTTC. It encodes CASSPGLNNEQFF.

This clone was observed a few times. This chain links TRBV4-2 with TRBJ2-2; TRBD2 aligns across 12 bases. The germline CDR1 and CDR2 sequences are LGHNA and YNFKEQ. The CDR3 has 15 residues. J was trimmed by 6 bases and V by 1 base; bases with no gene match: 0. CDR3 residues: CASSQGLAGAGELFF. CDR3 nucleotide sequence: TGTGCCAGCAGCCAAGGACTAGCGGGAGCCGGGGAGCTGTTTTTT.

J is TRBJ2-7 and V is TRBV25-1; 11 positions match TRBD2. This CDR3 is 18 amino acids long. The germline gives CDR1 MGHDK, CDR2 SYGVNS. With 1 base clipped from V and 6 bases from J, the junction kept 14 bases outside the gene matches. The DNA of the CDR3 is TGTGCCAGCAGTGAATGGGGGGGAACTAGCGGGAGTTTTAGCGAGCAGTACTTC. This gives the protein CASSEWGGTSGSFSEQYF.

This chain connects TRBV13 to TRBJ2-2; weak D call: TRBD2 (6 bases). The CDR3 totals 15 residues. Germline V gives CDR1 PRHDT, CDR2 FYEKMQ (reference sequence). The V and J ends lost 0 bases and 7 bases respectively, with 12 bases between them. Here the CDR3 DNA reads TGTGCCAGCAGCTTAGGCCACGGGAGTCACGGGGAGCTGTTTTTT. This translates into CASSLGHGSHGELFF.

The chain is built from TRBV27 and TRBJ1-5; the match to TRBD1 covers 7 bases. This CDR3 region has 18 residues. After removal of 4 bases from V and 1 base from J, the junction contained 13 bases not matched to a gene. CDR1 MNHEY and CDR2 SMNVEV come from the germline V gene (reference sequence). The CDR3 here is CASSSSQGGFVSNQPQHF. The CDR3 DNA sequence: TGTGCCAGCAGTTCTTCCCAGGGGGGCTTTGTAAGCAATCAGCCCCAGCATTTT.

This clone was recorded once. The chain couples TRBV28 to TRBJ1-3; TRBD1 is a possible D gene (5 bases). The CDR3 extends over 16 amino acids. Germline lookup yields CDR1 MDHEN and CDR2 SYDVKM. V was shortened by 7 bases and J by 0 bases, with 16 bases between the two germline ends. CDR3 region: CASNSIRQLSGNTIYF. CDR3 DNA: TGTGCCAGCAACTCTATTCGACAGCTCTCTGGAAACACCATATATTTT.

This chain uses TRBV18 with TRBJ1-4; D is ambiguous. Trimming removed 4 bases from V and 0 bases from J, with 9 bases in between. Germline V gene sequence: CDR1 KGHSH, CDR2 LQKENI. The CDR3 totals 15 residues. The CDR3 protein is CASSLDTATNEKLFF. CDR3 DNA sequence: TGTGCCAGCTCACTCGACACTGCAACTAATGAAAAACTGTTTTTT.

This rearrangement joins TRBV7-9 to TRBJ2-1, with 7 bases lining up with TRBD2. Losses at the gene ends were 5 bases for V and 7 bases for J; bases not matched to a gene: 17. Germline values: CDR1 SEHNR, CDR2 FQNEAQ (reference sequence). This CDR3 has 17 amino acids. CDR3 bases: TGTGCCAGCAGCACGCATATACTAGGGACTACGGGGAATGAGCAGTTCTTC. Translation: CASSTHILGTTGNEQFF.

The rearrangement joins TRBV18 to TRBJ2-5, with D unresolved. CDR1 is KGHSH and CDR2 is LQKENI in the germline V gene. V dropped 2 bases and J dropped 2 bases, with 9 bases sitting between them. CDR3 size: 14 residues. Written as DNA, the CDR3 is TGTGCCAGCTCACCAAGTCCAGTACAAGAGACCCAGTACTTC. The encoded protein is CASSPSPVQETQYF.

The chain combines TRBV4-1 with TRBJ2-1; 14 bases line up with TRBD2. There are 17 residues in the CDR3. V was clipped by 1 base and J by 4 bases; unmatched bases: 3. Germline V gene data show CDR1 as MGHRA and CDR2 as YSYEKL. The CDR3 sequence is CASSQGTSGRYYNEQFF. CDR3 nucleotides: TGCGCCAGCAGCCAAGGGACTAGCGGGAGGTATTACAATGAGCAGTTCTTC.

The gene calls are TRBV9 and TRBJ2-7; the match to TRBD1 covers 7 bases. The germline V gene has CDR1 SGDLS and CDR2 YYNGEE. The CDR3 runs 12 residues. Losses at the gene ends were 8 bases for V and 8 bases for J; bases not matched to a gene: 10. The CDR3 loop reads CARFWKGAQQYF. CDR3 nucleotide sequence: TGTGCCAGGTTTTGGAAGGGGGCTCAGCAGTACTTC.

The rearrangement links TRBV14 to TRBJ1-2; D is perhaps TRBD1 (5 bases). The CDR3 runs to 16 residues. The germline gives CDR1 SGHDN, CDR2 FVKESK. Trimming removed 4 bases at V and 5 bases at J, with 20 bases between. In DNA form, the CDR3 reads TGTGCCAGCAGCCTTAATCAGGGTCTCGTTAAATATGGCTACACCTTC. Translating gives CASSLNQGLVKYGYTF.

In this sample, this clone turned up once. The CDR3 coding sequence is TGTGCCAGTAGTATAAGGGGACTAGCGGGAGGGGGGTCCTACAATGAGCAGTTCTTC. Its translation is CASSIRGLAGGGSYNEQFF. The gene calls are TRBV19 and TRBJ2-1; 16 bases map to TRBD2. The CDR3 runs 19 residues. V shed 2 bases and J 1 base; nucleotides not matched to a gene: 5. Germline assignment: CDR1 LNHDA and CDR2 SQIVND (reference sequence). Full variable domain (rest looked up from reference TRBV19 and TRBJ2-1): DGGITQSPKYLFRKEGQNVTLSCEQNLNHDAMYWYRQDPGQGLRLIYYSQIVNDFQKGDIAEGYSVSREKKESFPLTVTSAQKNPTAFYLCASSIRGLAGGGSYNEQFFGPGTRLTVL.